This T cell receptor (beta chain) appears in the sequencing data of a study of T cell responses to AZD1222 COVID-19 vaccine. At the level of the study: Both about-4-week and about-12-week second-dose recipients were combined. Overall study findings and caveats: Possibly, clonal diversity was underestimated; donors were largely white British and included more females. In the spike-specific TCR repertoire, nearly half reportedly target unmutated variant regions.

For this clone: Its antigen is still unknown.

The CDR3 is made up of 11 amino acids. Germline CDR1 SQVTM, CDR2 ANQGSEA. The germline V and J ends were trimmed by 5 bases and 7 bases, with 11 bases remaining between them. The table came from immunoSEQ multiplex PCR; TCRdb's copy has only in-frame clones and leaves some out. Of 120,000 or so clones listed, 85% to 95% were seen once; the top ten hold over 6%. J is TRBJ1-1 and V is TRBV29-1; D perhaps matches TRBD1 (5 bases). The source material was peripheral blood, sampled on day 0 of AZD1222 vaccination. This TCR was recovered from an adult in good health. DNA for the CDR3: TGCAGCGTTCGGGGGTTGGTTGAAGCTTTCTTT. It is translated as CSVRGLVEAFF.